A selection of T cell receptor beta chains follows, all from one sample in a study of blood T cell repertoires in COVID-19. Using immunoSEQ multiplex PCR, the repertoire was profiled, and TCRdb retains in-frame clones only, with some absent. Of 150,000 to 200,000 clones in the sample, approximately 82% are singletons; the top ten hold over 20%. What was sequenced was peripheral blood. All receptors derive from a woman of 80 years or more with acute or convalescent COVID-19. The CDR3 runs from the conserved cysteine through the conserved F or W.

V	J	CDR3
TRBV2	TRBJ1-1	CASTYYREGTEAFF
TRBV7-6	TRBJ1-2	CASSQNREYGYTF
TRBV2	TRBJ2-5	CASSEGLIGETQYF
TRBV19	TRBJ2-3	CASSPRSASTDTQYF
TRBV5-1	TRBJ2-5	CASSLVFAGQETQYF
TRBV29-1	TRBJ2-5	CSVEVEGTSAFETQYF
TRBV11-3	TRBJ2-7	CASSFRSGSSYEQYF
TRBV25-1	TRBJ1-4	CASRDRGAEKLFF
TRBV5-1	TRBJ2-3	CASSLDRLRTDTQYF
TRBV6-1	TRBJ1-1	CASSEEGEGLRFGGTEAFF
TRBV3-1/TRBV3-2	TRBJ2-2	CASSPGGTGELFF
TRBV9	TRBJ2-3	CASSSRTSGSRTDTQYF
TRBV5-1	TRBJ2-1	CASSLGYVASSEQFF
TRBV9	TRBJ1-3	CASSAGTGVNTIYF
TRBV7-9	TRBJ2-7	CASSDQGYYEQYF
TRBV5-1	TRBJ2-1	CASSLAIAGTYNEQFF
TRBV5-4	TRBJ2-1	CASSVRLAGVNEQFF
TRBV19	TRBJ2-6	CASSRQGAGGANVLTF
TRBV30	TRBJ2-7	CAWSVGGYEQYF